This T cell receptor beta chain was sequenced in a study of cytomegalovirus exposure and HLA in healthy donors. Germline lookup yields CDR1 SEHNR and CDR2 FQNEAQ (reference sequence). This CDR3 comprises 15 residues. Trimming at V came to 5 bases and at J to 7 bases, leaving 9 bases not matched to a gene. This PCR relied on a set of 60 Vbeta primers and 13 Jbeta primers. Profiling relied on immunoSEQ multiplex PCR, and the TCRdb table lists in-frame clones only, not all of them. The sample contains about 130,000 clones, around four fifths of which appear only once. The TCR sequence derives from a man aged 30 to 45 in good health and CMV-seronegative. This chain uses TRBV7-9 with TRBJ2-2; 8 bases are a match to TRBD1. Sequenced material: PBMCs. CDR3 nucleotide sequence: TGTGCCAGCAGCATGGCCGGACAGGGCGACGGGGAGCTGTTTTTT. Residues: CASSMAGQGDGELFF.